Included here is one T cell receptor (beta chain) sequence, with context. Its antigen is not known. The data stem from a study of a mutant IDH1 vaccine in newly diagnosed glioma. In the study overall: Vaccination followed radiotherapy alone by 4-6 weeks, or accompanied temozolomide cycles. The therapy given earlier, which was standard therapy, consisted of radiotherapy, temozolomide, or both, and most of the patients received both. It was at week 35 that visit V12 occurred, and at week 47 that visit V13 did.

The CDR3 runs to 16 residues. Trimming cost V 4 bases and J 0 bases, with 13 bases left between them. Germline CDR1 and CDR2: SEHNR and FQNEAQ (reference sequence). The repertoire was sequenced with immunoSEQ multiplex PCR; TCRdb's copy has only in-frame clones and lacks some. In the table there are about 66,000 clones, about 73% of which are singletons. Time point defined: week 35, safety follow-up. A 20-mer mutant IDH1 peptide at 300 ug was injected subcutaneously with topical imiquimod. The chain joins TRBV7-9 to TRBJ2-1, with D tentatively TRBD1 (5 bases). The source is a man aged 45-60 years with glioma. The starting material was PBMCs, obtained from a glioma patient whose treatment included an IDH1 peptide vaccine. CDR3 DNA sequence: TGTGCCAGCAGCTCCAATAGGGGAAGCTCCTACAATGAGCAGTTCTTC. Amino acids: CASSSNRGSSYNEQFF.